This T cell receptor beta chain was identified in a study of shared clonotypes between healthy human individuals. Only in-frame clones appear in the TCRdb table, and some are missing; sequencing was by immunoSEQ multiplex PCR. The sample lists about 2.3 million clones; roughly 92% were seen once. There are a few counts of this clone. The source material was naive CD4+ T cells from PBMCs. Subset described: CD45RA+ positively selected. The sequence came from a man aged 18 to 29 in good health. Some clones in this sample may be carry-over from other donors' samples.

In DNA form, the CDR3 reads TGTGCCTGGCAGACGGGGAACACTGAAGCTTTCTTT. This encodes CAWQTGNTEAFF. This rearrangement joins TRBV30 to TRBJ1-1; D gene unclear. V lost 5 bases to trimming and J lost 1 base, with 8 bases between them. The CDR3 extends over 12 amino acids. Germline lookup yields CDR1 GTSNPN and CDR2 SVGIG (reference sequence).